What follows are 2 T cell receptor beta chains derived from one specimen sequenced in a study of shared clonotypes between healthy human individuals (TCRdb year 2020). The library was obtained by the immunoSEQ multiplex PCR assay. The table comes from immuneACCESS by way of TCRdb, which keeps in-frame sequences with V and J called. Part of the clones is missing from these tables; in studies checked, under half for an unresolved V gene and the rest for unknown reasons. For this sample there are 560,000 or so clones; 95% to 96% appear just once. More than 0.085% of the sample is taken by the ten largest. CD8 naive samples consisted of CD45RO-negative cells that were positively selected for CCR7, yielding a CD45RA+CCR7+ population without TemRA cells. Sequencing used naive CD8+ T cells sorted from blood. Interpreted using the paper, the cell subset or site label stands for: CD45RA+CCR7+. The receptor set was obtained from a young woman in good health.

The genes are TRBV28 and TRBJ1-5, with 7 bases aligning to TRBD1. The ends lost 7 bases at V and 3 bases at J; junction bases unmatched: 12. CDR1 and CDR2 from the germline V gene are MDHEN and SYDVKM. The CDR3 runs to 16 residues. CDR3 in amino acids: CASTATGAPDNQPQHF. The CDR3 bases are TGTGCCAGCACCGCCACAGGGGCGCCCGACAATCAGCCCCAGCATTTT. The full variable domain, completed using reference TRBV28 and TRBJ1-5, is DVKVTQSSRYLVKRTGEKVFLECVQDMDHENMFWYRQDPGLGLRLIYFSYDVKMKEKGDIPEGYSVSREKKERFSLILESASTNQTSMYLCASTATGAPDNQPQHFGDGTRLSIL.

Comment on this clone: One junction end does not reproduce the germline sequence, and a read error may be involved. The chain joins TRBV28 to TRBJ2-1, with TRBD2 matching over 7 bases. This CDR3 has 15 amino acids. CDR1 is MDHEN and CDR2 is SYDVKM in the germline V gene. The CDR3 DNA is TGTGCCAGCAGTTTATTACTACTAGAGCGGGAAATGATACTCTTC. Translation gives CASSLLLLEREMILF.